A selection of T cell receptor beta chains follows, all from one sample in a study of identical twins. TCRdb recomputed calls from the 5' RACE reads with MiXCR, one row per CDR3 protein. The sample lists about 890,000 distinct CDR3 sequences, approximately 13% occurring once. These records were also assigned to another study, of yellow fever vaccine responses in identical twins.

The specimen was PBMCs. Receptor source: a woman under 30 in good health. Each CDR3 is given with its conserved first and last residue. Each record gives: D gene, V gene, clone size, J gene, CDR3 DNA, CDR3 protein. The D gene is left open where the match is weak. Only part of the rows carry a size: once, few, many, or a class if the clone is expanded.

>NA|TRBV12-3/TRBV12-4|many|TRBJ1-2
TGTGCCAGCAGTCCAGGGGTTTCTGGCTACACCTTC
CASSPGVSGYTF
>NA|TRBV29-1|few|TRBJ2-5
TGCAGCGTTGGGGCAGGAGTAGAGACCCAGTACTTC
CSVGAGVETQYF
>TRBD2|TRBV2|few|TRBJ2-1
TGTGCCAGCAGTGATAATATCGGGGGGGGCCCGTACAATGAGCAGTTCTTC
CASSDNIGGGPYNEQFF
>NA|TRBV11-2|many|TRBJ2-5
TGTGCCAGCAGCTTGCGACTATCCGGCCAAGAGACCCAGTACTTC
CASSLRLSGQETQYF
>NA|TRBV28|few|TRBJ2-4
TGTGCCAGCAGTTTGGTAGGCCCCCAAAACATTCAGTACTTC
CASSLVGPQNIQYF
>TRBD2|TRBV28|NA|TRBJ2-7
TGTGCCAGCAGTCCCCAGACTAGCGGGAGGTACGAGCAGTACTTC
CASSPQTSGRYEQYF
>TRBD2|TRBV20-1|NA|TRBJ2-1
TGCAGTGCTAGAGTGACTAGCGGGGGGCTGGGTAAGCAGTTCTTC
CSARVTSGGLGKQFF
>TRBD1|TRBV28|NA|TRBJ1-2
TGTGCCAGCAGTAGACAGGGCGTTACGATTTATGGCTACACCTTC
CASSRQGVTIYGYTF
>TRBD1|TRBV5-4|few|TRBJ1-2
TGTGCCAGCAGCTTTAGCACAGGGGCTTTCTATGGCTACACCTTC
CASSFSTGAFYGYTF
>NA|TRBV6-4|NA|TRBJ1-2
TGTGCCAGCAGTGACTTCGCGTACCAATCCTACTATGGCTACACCTTC
CASSDFAYQSYYGYTF
>NA|TRBV21-1|NA|TRBJ1-1
TGTGCCAGCAGCTGTACAGTGACTGAAGCTTTCTTT
CASSCTVTEAFF
>NA|TRBV5-1|NA|TRBJ2-2
TGCGCCAGCACTAGGGTTCCATGGGAGGACACCGGGGAGCTGTTTTTT
CASTRVPWEDTGELFF
>TRBD2|TRBV5-5|many|TRBJ2-1
TGTGCCAGCAGCTTTTTAGCGGGTGGTGAGCAGTTCTTC
CASSFLAGGEQFF
>NA|TRBV3-1|few|TRBJ2-7
TGTGCCAGCAGCCCGGGACCAACTTACTACGAGCAGTACTTC
CASSPGPTYYEQYF
>NA|TRBV18|NA|TRBJ2-2
TGTGCCAGCTCCGACATCCGACCAGGGCGCACCGGGGAGCTGTTTTTT
CASSDIRPGRTGELFF
>NA|TRBV6-5|NA|TRBJ2-5
TGTGCCAGCAGTTACCGTCTAGCCTTCGAGACCCAGTACTTC
CASSYRLAFETQYF
>NA|TRBV12-3/TRBV12-4|few|TRBJ1-2
TGTGCCAGCAGTTTCGCAGAGGGGACCGTGTTAGGCTACACCTTC
CASSFAEGTVLGYTF
>NA|TRBV7-8|few|TRBJ2-3
TGTGCCAGCAGCTTACTGGGGACCACAGATACGCAGTATTTT
CASSLLGTTDTQYF
>TRBD2|TRBV28|NA|TRBJ2-2
TGTGCCAGCAGTTCGGGACTAGCGGGAGGGGGCACCGGGGAGCTGTTTTTT
CASSSGLAGGGTGELFF
>NA|TRBV3-1|NA|TRBJ2-3
TGTGCCAGCAGCCAAGGTAGCTATACAGATACGCAGTATTTT
CASSQGSYTDTQYF
>TRBD2|TRBV3-1|few|TRBJ2-1
TGTGCCAGCAGCCAAGATGTGTGGGGCGGGAGTAGTCGCGTTGGTGAGCAGTTCTTC
CASSQDVWGGSSRVGEQFF
>NA|TRBV5-1|few|TRBJ2-3
TGCGCCAGCAGCTTGGGGGGGATCGGAACAGATACGCAGTATTTT
CASSLGGIGTDTQYF
>TRBD2|TRBV20-1|NA|TRBJ2-3
TGCAGTGCTCCGACTAGCGGGAGACGAGGGGATACGCAGTATTTT
CSAPTSGRRGDTQYF
>NA|TRBV11-3|few|TRBJ2-7
TGTGCCAGCAGCCGGACGTTATACGAGCAGTACTTC
CASSRTLYEQYF
>NA|TRBV5-1|NA|TRBJ1-2
TGCGCCAGCAGCGAGAGAGGTGATAACTATGGCTACACCTTC
CASSERGDNYGYTF
>TRBD2|TRBV5-1|many|TRBJ2-3
TGCGCCAGCAGCTTGGCCCCGGTACTAGCGGATTATAGCACAGATACGCAGTATTTT
CASSLAPVLADYSTDTQYF
>NA|TRBV29-1|few|TRBJ2-3
TGCAGCGCCGGACGGCAAGATACGCAGTATTTT
CSAGRQDTQYF
>NA|TRBV27|many|TRBJ2-7
TGTGCCAGCAGTTCAACAGGGACCTACGAGCAGTACTTC
CASSSTGTYEQYF
>NA|TRBV15|few|TRBJ1-6
TGTGCCACCAGCAGCCGGGACGGTGGAAATTCACCCCTCCACTTT
CATSSRDGGNSPLHF
>NA|TRBV25-1|NA|TRBJ2-2
TGTGCCAGCAGTGAATGGCGGGAGAACACCGGGGAGCTGTTTTTT
CASSEWRENTGELFF
>TRBD2|TRBV5-1|few|TRBJ2-3
TGCGCCAGCAGCGCGGGACTAGCGGGAGGTATAAGTACGCAGTATTTT
CASSAGLAGGISTQYF
>NA|TRBV4-1|few|TRBJ2-7
TGCGCCAGCAGCCAAGATGCGGGCGGGATCTCCTACGAGCAGTACTTC
CASSQDAGGISYEQYF
>NA|TRBV19|NA|TRBJ2-1
TGTGCCAGTAGTATTCCGTGGGGCGATGAGCAGTTCTTC
CASSIPWGDEQFF
>NA|TRBV11-2|NA|TRBJ1-3
TGTGCCAGCAGCTCCCGAAGGACCGCACGGTCTGGAAACACCATATATTTT
CASSSRRTARSGNTIYF
>NA|TRBV4-1|NA|TRBJ2-3
TGCGCCAGCAGCCAAAGATCAGGAGATGTCACAGATACGCAGTATTTT
CASSQRSGDVTDTQYF
>NA|TRBV12-3/TRBV12-4|NA|TRBJ2-3
TGTGCCAGCAGCCTCCAAAGGGGACGGGCGGGGGATACGCAGTATTTT
CASSLQRGRAGDTQYF
>NA|TRBV20-1|many|TRBJ1-2
TGCAGTGCTAGAGGGGGCGCGGGCTATGGCTACACCTTC
CSARGGAGYGYTF
>NA|TRBV11-2|many|TRBJ1-6
TGTGCCAGCAGCTTAGTTCGGGGAGGTAATTCACCCCTCCACTTT
CASSLVRGGNSPLHF
>TRBD1|TRBV11-2|few|TRBJ2-1
TGTGCCAGCACCAGGACAGGGTTGACCTACAATGAGCAGTTCTTC
CASTRTGLTYNEQFF
>TRBD2|TRBV24-1|NA|TRBJ2-5
TGTGCCACCAGTGACCAAAGACTAGCGGAAACCCAAGAGACCCAGTACTTC
CATSDQRLAETQETQYF
>TRBD2|TRBV20-1|NA|TRBJ2-1
TGCAGTGCCTTAGTACTAGCGGGAGCGTATGAGCAGTTCTTC
CSALVLAGAYEQFF
>NA|TRBV12-3/TRBV12-4|many|TRBJ1-2
TGTGCCAGCAATTGGGGCTATGGCTACACCTTC
CASNWGYGYTF
>TRBD1|TRBV29-1|many|TRBJ1-2
TGCAGCGTTGGGGACAGGGGCCTCTATGGCTACACCTTC
CSVGDRGLYGYTF
>TRBD2|TRBV12-3/TRBV12-4|NA|TRBJ2-7
TGTGCCAGCAGCCCGGGCGGACTAGCGGGAGTATACGAGCAGTACTTC
CASSPGGLAGVYEQYF
>TRBD1|TRBV4-1|NA|TRBJ2-1
TGCGCCAGCAGCCAATCTTCGACAGGGGGTTACAATGAGCAGTTCTTC
CASSQSSTGGYNEQFF
>TRBD2|TRBV12-3/TRBV12-4|few|TRBJ2-3
TGTGCCAGCACTTTGACTAGCGGGAGGTCAGATACGCAGTATTTT
CASTLTSGRSDTQYF
>NA|TRBV28|few|TRBJ2-1
TGTGCCAGCAGTTCCTCCCGACAGTCCCCCTGGCAGTTCTTC
CASSSSRQSPWQFF
>TRBD1|TRBV3-1|NA|TRBJ1-1
TGTGCCAGCAGCCAAAGGGGGCAAGGCATGAACACTGAAGCTTTCTTT
CASSQRGQGMNTEAFF
>NA|TRBV20-1|many|TRBJ2-1
TGCAGTGCCGATCCGGGCCTCTCCTACAATGAGCAGTTCTTC
CSADPGLSYNEQFF
>NA|TRBV12-3/TRBV12-4|few|TRBJ1-2
TGTGCCAGCAGTTTGGTAGGGACATCCTCTAACTATGGCTACACCTTC
CASSLVGTSSNYGYTF
>NA|TRBV4-1|few|TRBJ2-7
TGCGCCAGCAGCCAAGGGGGGCAGGGTTTCGAGCAGTACTTC
CASSQGGQGFEQYF
>TRBD2|TRBV7-7|few|TRBJ2-1
TGTGCCAGCAGCCCTAGCGATGGACTAGCCGCCCCGAATGAGCAGTTCTTC
CASSPSDGLAAPNEQFF
>NA|TRBV19|NA|TRBJ1-3
TGTGCCAGTATCTTATCGGAGTTTAAGGCTGGAAACACCATATATTTT
CASILSEFKAGNTIYF
>NA|TRBV27|many|TRBJ2-2
TGTGCCAGCAGTTTTATAAACACCGGGGAGCTGTTTTTT
CASSFINTGELFF
>NA|TRBV12-3/TRBV12-4|NA|TRBJ1-1
TGTGCCAGCAGTACCCGTGGGTCCGTGGGAGCTTTCTTT
CASSTRGSVGAFF
>TRBD2|TRBV29-1|few|TRBJ2-7
TGCAGCGTTTTGGGGCGGGAGGGCCTCTACGAGCAGTACTTC
CSVLGREGLYEQYF
>TRBD2|TRBV3-1|NA|TRBJ2-1
TGTGCCAGCAGCCAAGGTTTGGGGACTAGTCTTATTGAGCAGTTCTTC
CASSQGLGTSLIEQFF
>NA|TRBV7-9|NA|TRBJ2-4
TGTGCCAGCAGCTTCGGACAGGGACTAGGCAAAAACATTCAGTACTTC
CASSFGQGLGKNIQYF
>NA|TRBV29-1|many|TRBJ2-1
TGCAGCGTTGGGAAGTTGCTTGCTGACAATGAGCAGTTCTTC
CSVGKLLADNEQFF
>TRBD1|TRBV10-2|NA|TRBJ1-5
TGCGCCAGCAGTGAATGGACAGGGGGCGCGGATCAGCCCCAGCATTTT
CASSEWTGGADQPQHF